This TCR beta chain was profiled in a study of long-term antiretroviral therapy in people with HIV. Study conclusions and caveats: CDR3 length ranges were narrower in HIV repertoires than in controls. Clones that had undergone expansion before ART prevailed in the repertoire throughout all time points.

At the survey level, the v3.0 immunoSEQ assay was run. Clones were sequenced by immunoSEQ multiplex PCR, and TCRdb holds only the in-frame ones, with some missing. The sample includes some 48,000 clones, under 90% of them seen just once. This clone was counted a few times. No antigen is known for it. The CDR3 length is 13 residues. CDR1 MDHEN and CDR2 SYDVKM come from the germline V gene. The V and J ends lost 10 bases and 5 bases respectively, with 17 bases between them. V usage is TRBV28 and J usage is TRBJ1-1; possible D gene TRBD1, 5 bases. The source was unsorted PBMCs, collected 0.8 years after starting antiretroviral therapy. The TCR comes from a woman aged 18-29 years with HIV. CDR3 amino acids: CATQGAARTEAFF. The CDR3 DNA is TGTGCCACCCAGGGCGCTGCGCGGACTGAAGCTTTCTTT.